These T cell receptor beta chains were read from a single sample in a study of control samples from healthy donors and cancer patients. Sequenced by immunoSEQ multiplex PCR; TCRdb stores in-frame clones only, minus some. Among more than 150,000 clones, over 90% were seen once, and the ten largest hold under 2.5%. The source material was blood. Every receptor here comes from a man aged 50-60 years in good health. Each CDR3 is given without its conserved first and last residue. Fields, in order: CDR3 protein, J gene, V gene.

cdr3_aa: ASSLHDPGIYEQY
j_call: TRBJ2-7
v_call: TRBV7-9

cdr3_aa: ASSYRAQGSDSEKLF
j_call: TRBJ1-4
v_call: TRBV12-1

cdr3_aa: ASAATGGLSEAF
j_call: TRBJ1-1
v_call: TRBV12-5

cdr3_aa: ASSQWDTQY
j_call: TRBJ2-3
v_call: TRBV3-1/TRBV3-2

cdr3_aa: AIRGGTTYGSTDTQY
j_call: TRBJ2-3
v_call: TRBV10-3

cdr3_aa: ASSFRETQY
j_call: TRBJ2-5
v_call: TRBV3-1/TRBV3-2

cdr3_aa: AEARGGSDQPQH
j_call: TRBJ1-5
v_call: TRBV28

cdr3_aa: ASSDQSASYEQY
j_call: TRBJ2-7
v_call: TRBV6-1

cdr3_aa: ASSRQGSSYEQY
j_call: TRBJ2-7
v_call: TRBV2

cdr3_aa: ASSERKTEGQY
j_call: TRBJ2-7
v_call: TRBV10-2